The TCR beta chain under discussion was sequenced for a study of control samples from healthy donors and cancer patients. The data were produced by immunoSEQ multiplex PCR, yet TCRdb's version contains in-frame clones alone and is incomplete. In the table there are 95,000 to 130,000 clones, 80% to 90% of which are singletons. Sequencing was done on a sample of PBMCs. This TCR derives from a woman between 50 and 59 years old with colorectal cancer.

The CDR3 DNA follows: TGCGCCAGCAGCCCGGGACAGGGGGCGCGTCTAGGCTCTGGAAACACCATATATTTT. It encodes CASSPGQGARLGSGNTIYF. V and J are TRBV5-1 and TRBJ1-3; 12 bases map to TRBD1. Trimming took 4 bases from V and 0 from J; bases not matched to a gene: 11. There are 19 residues in the CDR3. Germline V gene lookup returns CDR1 SGHRS and CDR2 YFSETQ.